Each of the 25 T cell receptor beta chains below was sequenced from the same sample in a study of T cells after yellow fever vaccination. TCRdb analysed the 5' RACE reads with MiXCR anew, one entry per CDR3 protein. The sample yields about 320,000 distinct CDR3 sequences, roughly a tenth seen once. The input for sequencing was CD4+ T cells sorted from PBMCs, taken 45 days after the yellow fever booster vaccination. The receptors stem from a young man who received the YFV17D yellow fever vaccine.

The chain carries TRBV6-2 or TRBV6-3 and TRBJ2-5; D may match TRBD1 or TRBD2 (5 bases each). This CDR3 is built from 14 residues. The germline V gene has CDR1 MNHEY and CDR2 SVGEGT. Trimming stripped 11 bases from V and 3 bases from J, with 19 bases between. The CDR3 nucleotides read TGTGCCGCCCTCCCGGGACCAATGAAAGAGACCCAGTACTTC. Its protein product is CAALPGPMKETQYF.

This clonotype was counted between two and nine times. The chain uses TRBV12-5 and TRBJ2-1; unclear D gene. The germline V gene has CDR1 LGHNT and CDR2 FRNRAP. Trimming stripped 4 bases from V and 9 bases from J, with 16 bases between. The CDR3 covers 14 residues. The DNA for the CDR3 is TGTGCTAGTGGTTCCCCCCCCCCTGCAGGTGAGCAGTTCTTC. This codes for CASGSPPPAGEQFF.

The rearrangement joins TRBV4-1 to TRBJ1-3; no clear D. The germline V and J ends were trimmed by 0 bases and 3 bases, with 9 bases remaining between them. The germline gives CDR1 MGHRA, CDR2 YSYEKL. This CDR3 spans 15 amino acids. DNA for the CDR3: TGCGCCAGCAGCCAAGATCCCGGGCTTGGAAACACCATATATTTT. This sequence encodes CASSQDPGLGNTIYF.

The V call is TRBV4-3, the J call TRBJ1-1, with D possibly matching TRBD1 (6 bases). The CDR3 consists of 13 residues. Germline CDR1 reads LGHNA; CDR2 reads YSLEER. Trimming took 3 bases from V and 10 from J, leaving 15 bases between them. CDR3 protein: CASSQDTGSAAFF. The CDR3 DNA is TGCGCCAGCAGCCAGGACACAGGGAGTGCAGCTTTCTTT.

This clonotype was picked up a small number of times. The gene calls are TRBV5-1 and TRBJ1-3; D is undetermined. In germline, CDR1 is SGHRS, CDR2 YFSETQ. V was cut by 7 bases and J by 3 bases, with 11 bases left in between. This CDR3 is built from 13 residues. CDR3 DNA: TGCGCCAGCGGGGATAGCGGTGGAAACACCATATATTTT. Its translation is CASGDSGGNTIYF.

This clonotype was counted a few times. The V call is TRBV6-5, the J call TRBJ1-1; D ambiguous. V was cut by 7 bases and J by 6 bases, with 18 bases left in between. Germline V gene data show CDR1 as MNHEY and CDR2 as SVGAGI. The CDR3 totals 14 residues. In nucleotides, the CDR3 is TGTGCCAGCACTCCGACAACGATAGTGGCTGAAGCTTTCTTT. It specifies CASTPTTIVAEAFF.

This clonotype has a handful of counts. In DNA, the CDR3 is TGTGCCAGCAGCCTAGGGACAGGGGGCCGCTTTCAGTACTTC. It is translated as CASSLGTGGRFQYF. The chain recombines TRBV5-4 with TRBJ2-4, with 12 bases identical to TRBD1. This CDR3 region has 14 residues. CDR1 SGHNT and CDR2 YYREEE come from the germline V gene (reference sequence). V shed 4 bases, J shed 11 bases, and the junction held 7 bases outside the gene matches.

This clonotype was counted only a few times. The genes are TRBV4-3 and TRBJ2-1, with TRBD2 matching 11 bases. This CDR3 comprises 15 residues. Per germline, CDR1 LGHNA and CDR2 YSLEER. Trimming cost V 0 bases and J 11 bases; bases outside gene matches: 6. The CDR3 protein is CASSQDPLAGGQQFF. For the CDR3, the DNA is TGCGCCAGCAGCCAAGATCCCCTAGCGGGGGGCCAGCAGTTCTTC.

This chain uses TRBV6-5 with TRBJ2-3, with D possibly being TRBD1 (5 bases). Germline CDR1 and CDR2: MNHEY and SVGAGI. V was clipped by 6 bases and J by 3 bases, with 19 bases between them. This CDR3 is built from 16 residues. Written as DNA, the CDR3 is TGTGCCAGCAGGCTCACAGGCTTGGGCCGGACAGATACGCAGTATTTT. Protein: CASRLTGLGRTDTQYF.

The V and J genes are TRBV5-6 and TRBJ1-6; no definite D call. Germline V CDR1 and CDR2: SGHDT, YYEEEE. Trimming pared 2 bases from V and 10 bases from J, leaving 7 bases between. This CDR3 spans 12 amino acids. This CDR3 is CASSLLGSPLHF. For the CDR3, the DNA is TGTGCCAGCAGCTTACTGGGGTCACCCCTCCACTTT. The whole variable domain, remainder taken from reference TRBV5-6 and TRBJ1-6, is DAGVTQSPTHLIKTRGQQVTLRCSPKSGHDTVSWYQQALGQGPQFIFQYYEEEERQRGNFPDRFSGHQFPNYSSELNVNALLLGDSALYLCASSLLGSPLHFGNGTRLTVT.

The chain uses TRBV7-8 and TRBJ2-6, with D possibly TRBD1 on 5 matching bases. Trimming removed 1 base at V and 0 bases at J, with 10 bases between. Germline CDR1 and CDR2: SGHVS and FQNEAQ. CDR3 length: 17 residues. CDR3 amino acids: CASSLDRLPSGANVLTF. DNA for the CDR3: TGTGCCAGCAGCTTAGACAGGCTACCCTCTGGGGCCAACGTCCTGACTTTC.

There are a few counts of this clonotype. The CDR3 DNA follows: TGTGCCGGGCGACCGGGACAGGGAACAGATACGCAGTATTTT. Translation: CAGRPGQGTDTQYF. The chain employs TRBV28 and TRBJ2-3, with 9 bases matching TRBD1. The CDR3 runs to 14 residues. With 11 bases clipped from V and 3 bases from J, the junction kept 9 bases outside the gene matches. In germline, CDR1 is MDHEN, CDR2 SYDVKM. Full variable domain (missing parts from reference TRBV28 and TRBJ2-3): DVKVTQSSRYLVKRTGEKVFLECVQDMDHENMFWYRQDPGLGLRLIYFSYDVKMKEKGDIPEGYSVSREKKERFSLILESASTNQTSMYLCAGRPGQGTDTQYFGPGTRLTVL.

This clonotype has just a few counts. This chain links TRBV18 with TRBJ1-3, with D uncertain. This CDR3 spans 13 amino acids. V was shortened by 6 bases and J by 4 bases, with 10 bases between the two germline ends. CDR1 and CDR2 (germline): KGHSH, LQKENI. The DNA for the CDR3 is TGTGCCAGCTCGCCATTACAAGGAAACACCATATATTTT. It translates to CASSPLQGNTIYF.

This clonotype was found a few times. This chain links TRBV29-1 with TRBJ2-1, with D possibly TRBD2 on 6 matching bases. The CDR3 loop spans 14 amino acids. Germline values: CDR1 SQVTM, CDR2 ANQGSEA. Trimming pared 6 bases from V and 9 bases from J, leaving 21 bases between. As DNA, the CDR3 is TGCAGCGTCGCCAAGCGGGTCCCCGAGAGTGAGCAGTTCTTC. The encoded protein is CSVAKRVPESEQFF.

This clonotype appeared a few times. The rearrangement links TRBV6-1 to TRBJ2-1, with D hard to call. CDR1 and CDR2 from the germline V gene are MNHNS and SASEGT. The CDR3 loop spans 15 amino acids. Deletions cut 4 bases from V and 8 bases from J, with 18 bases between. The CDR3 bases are TGTGCCAGCAGTGCTAGACCTAAAACTGGGGATGAGCAGTTCTTC. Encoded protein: CASSARPKTGDEQFF.

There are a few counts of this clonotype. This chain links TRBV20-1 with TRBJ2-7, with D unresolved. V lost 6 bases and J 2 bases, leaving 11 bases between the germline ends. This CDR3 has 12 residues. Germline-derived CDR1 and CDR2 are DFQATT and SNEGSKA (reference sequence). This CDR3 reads CSAPDRTYEQYF. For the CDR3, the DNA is TGCAGTGCACCGGACCGAACCTACGAGCAGTACTTC.

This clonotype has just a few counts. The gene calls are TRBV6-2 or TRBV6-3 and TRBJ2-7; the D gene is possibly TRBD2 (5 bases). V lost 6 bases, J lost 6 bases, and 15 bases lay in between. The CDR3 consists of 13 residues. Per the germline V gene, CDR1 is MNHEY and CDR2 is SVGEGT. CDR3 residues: CASRMTARGEQYV. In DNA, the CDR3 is TGTGCCAGCAGGATGACGGCTCGGGGCGAGCAGTACGTC.

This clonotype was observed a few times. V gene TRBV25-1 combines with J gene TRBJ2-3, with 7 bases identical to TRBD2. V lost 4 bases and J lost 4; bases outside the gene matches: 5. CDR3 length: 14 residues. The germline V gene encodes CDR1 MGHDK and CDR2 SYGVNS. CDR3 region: CASSGSGGPDTQYF. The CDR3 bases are TGTGCCAGCAGTGGTTCGGGGGGACCAGATACGCAGTATTTT. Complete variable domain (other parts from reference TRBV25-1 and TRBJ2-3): EADIYQTPRYLVIGTGKKITLECSQTMGHDKMYWYQQDPGMELHLIHYSYGVNSTEKGDLSSESTVSRIRTEHFPLTLESARPSHTSQYLCASSGSGGPDTQYFGPGTRLTVL.

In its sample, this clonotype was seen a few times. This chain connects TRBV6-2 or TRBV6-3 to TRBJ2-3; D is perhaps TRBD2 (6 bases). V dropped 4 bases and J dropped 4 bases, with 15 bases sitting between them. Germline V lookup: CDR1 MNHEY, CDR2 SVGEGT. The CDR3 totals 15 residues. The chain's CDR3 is CASSLRDAGPDTQYF. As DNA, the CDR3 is TGTGCCAGCAGTTTGCGGGACGCCGGACCAGATACGCAGTATTTT.

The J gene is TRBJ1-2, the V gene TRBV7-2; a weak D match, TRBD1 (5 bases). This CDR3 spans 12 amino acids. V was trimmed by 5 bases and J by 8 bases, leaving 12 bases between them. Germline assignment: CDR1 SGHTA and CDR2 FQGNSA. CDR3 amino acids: CASSPSGDGYTF. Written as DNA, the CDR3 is TGTGCCAGCAGCCCTTCGGGGGACGGCTACACCTTC. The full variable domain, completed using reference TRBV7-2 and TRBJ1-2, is GAGVSQSPSNKVTEKGKDVELRCDPISGHTALYWYRQSLGQGLEFLIYFQGNSAPDKSGLPSDRFSAERTGGSVSTLTIQRTQQEDSAVYLCASSPSGDGYTFGSGTRLTVV.

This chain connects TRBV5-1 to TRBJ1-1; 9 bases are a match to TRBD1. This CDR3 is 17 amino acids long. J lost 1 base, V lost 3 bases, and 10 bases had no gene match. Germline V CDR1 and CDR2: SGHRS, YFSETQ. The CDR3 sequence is CASSSGQGGPTNTEAFF. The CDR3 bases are TGCGCCAGCAGCTCGGGACAGGGTGGTCCGACGAACACTGAAGCTTTCTTT. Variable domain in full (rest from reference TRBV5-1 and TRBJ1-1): KAGVTQTPRYLIKTRGQQVTLSCSPISGHRSVSWYQQTPGQGLQFLFEYFSETQRNKGNFPGRFSGRQFSNSRSEMNVSTLELGDSALYLCASSSGQGGPTNTEAFFGQGTRLTVV.

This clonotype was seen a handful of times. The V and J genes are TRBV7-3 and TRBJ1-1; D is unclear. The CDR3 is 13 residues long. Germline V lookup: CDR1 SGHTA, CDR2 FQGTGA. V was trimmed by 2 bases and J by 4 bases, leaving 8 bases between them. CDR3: CASSLWKSTEAFF. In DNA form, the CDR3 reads TGTGCCAGCAGCTTATGGAAGAGCACTGAAGCTTTCTTT.

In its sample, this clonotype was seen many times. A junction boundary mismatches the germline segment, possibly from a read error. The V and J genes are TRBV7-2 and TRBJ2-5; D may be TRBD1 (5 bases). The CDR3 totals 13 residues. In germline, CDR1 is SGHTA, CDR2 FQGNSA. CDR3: CASSLGAGETQYF. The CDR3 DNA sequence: TGTGCTAGCAGCTTAGGGGCCGGAGAGACCCAGTACTTC. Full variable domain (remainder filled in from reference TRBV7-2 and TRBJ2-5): GAGVSQSPSNKVTEKGKDVELRCDPISGHTALYWYRQSLGQGLEFLIYFQGNSAPDKSGLPSDRFSAERTGGSVSTLTIQRTQQEDSAVYLCASSLGAGETQYFGPGTRLLVL.

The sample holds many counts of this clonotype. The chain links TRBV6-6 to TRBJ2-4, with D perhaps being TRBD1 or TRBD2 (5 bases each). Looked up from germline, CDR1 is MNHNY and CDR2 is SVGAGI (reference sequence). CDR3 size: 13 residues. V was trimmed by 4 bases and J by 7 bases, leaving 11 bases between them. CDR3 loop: CASSSSRGNIQYF. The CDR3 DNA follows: TGTGCCAGCAGTTCCTCCCGGGGCAACATTCAGTACTTC.

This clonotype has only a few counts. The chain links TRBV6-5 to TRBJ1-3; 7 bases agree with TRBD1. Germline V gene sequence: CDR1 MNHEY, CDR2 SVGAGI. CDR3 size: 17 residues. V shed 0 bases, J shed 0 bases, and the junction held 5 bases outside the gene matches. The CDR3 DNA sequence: TGTGCCAGCAGTTACTCGAACAGGGGCCTCTCTGGAAACACCATATATTTT. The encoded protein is CASSYSNRGLSGNTIYF.